What follows is one T cell receptor beta chain and its context. Only a few counts were recorded for this clonotype. Its cognate antigen has yet to be identified. Base quality data are lacking; no much larger clone is found one base away. From the cysteine through the phenylalanine, the CDR3 covers 14 amino acids. The retained sequence is limited to the CDR3, 42 bases, with the frame set at the first base. Taken from the germline V gene, the CDR1 and CDR2 loops are LGHNT and FRNRAP. The data stem from a study of healthy donors' naive CD4 and CD8 T cells (dated by TCRdb to the mid-2010s). With respect to the entire study: Donors were chosen to span three age groups (20-25, 40-50 and 60-70 years, several each), with mean age about 46 and half female. Rearranged TCR alpha and beta chains from naive CD4+ and CD8+ T cells were sequenced in the study to test how TCR variation relates to lineage commitment. For TCR alpha, a new primer set was designed to cover all functional IMGT alpha gene variants, and the remainder of the protocol was kept the same as the beta-chain workflow. The peripheral blood mononuclear cells came from around 19 individuals who were healthy and unrelated. Donors were HLA-typed by sequencing at HLA-A, -B, -C, -DRB1, -DQB1 and -DPB1 using the SBTexcellerator protocol, an ABI3130xl analyzer and SBTengine software.

Cells with a CD4+CD8-CD45RO-CD45RA+ profile were isolated by FACS and defined as naive CD4+ T cells, and those with a CD8+CD4-CD45RA+CD27bright profile were defined as naive CD8+ T cells. Sorting used antibodies against CD4 (RPA-T4), CD8 (SK1), CD27 (O323), CD45RA (HI100) and CD45RO (UCHL1). The research as a whole found: Bias between naive CD4+ and CD8+ cells was reportedly observed for most V and J gene segments, consistently across donors and independently of HLA genotype. Because alpha and beta chains were sequenced in bulk and could not be paired, combined chain effects were not evaluated. V genes, J genes and CDR3 charge together appeared to explain approximately 12% of CD4/CD8 propensity variance, in a largely additive manner. Possible repertoire bias from homeostatic proliferation of naive T cells was not directly addressed. In both chains, CD4+ lineage was associated with a positively charged CDR3 and CD8+ lineage with a negatively charged CDR3.

The run used a 454 GS FLX Titanium. TCR libraries were built from around 450 ng of total RNA with a previously published linear amplification protocol. Sequencing was performed on the Roche/454 Genome Sequencer with Titanium chemistry. In the authors' own workflow: A total of 65,000 to 100,000 rearranged TCR alpha transcripts were sequenced from several of the healthy donors. Duplicate transcripts were removed, and each unique TCR clonotype was defined by its CDR3 junction following IMGT nomenclature. In R 2.13.0, logistic regression modeled CD4 versus CD8 status on V and J genes, adjusting for donor effects, with Bonferroni correction for multiple testing. TCRdb reprocessing: public reads trimmed at Q25 with fastp, clones called with MiXCR, in-frame beta chains kept. When rows share a CDR3 protein, they turn into one entry using the most common DNA and genes. The V and J calls were not made by the authors but by TCRdb's processing. Across this sample there are approximately 200,000 distinct CDR3 sequences, with about 76% seen only once. The ten top clones hold around 2% of the sample.

Material: naive CD4+ and CD8+ T cells sorted from blood, pooled from several donors. The sample's cell subset or site label is to be understood as: FACS-sorted naive CD4+ (CD45RO-CD45RA+) and naive CD8+ (CD45RA+CD27bright) T cells. This TCR was sampled from a pool of human donors in good health; the sample pools cells from several healthy donors. Recombination joined TRBV12-5 with TRBJ2-5; TRBD2 fits 7 bases in the junction. The nucleotides are TGTGCCAGCAGTTTAAGCGGGGCCCAAGAGACCCAGTACTTC. Its protein is CASSLSGAQETQYF.